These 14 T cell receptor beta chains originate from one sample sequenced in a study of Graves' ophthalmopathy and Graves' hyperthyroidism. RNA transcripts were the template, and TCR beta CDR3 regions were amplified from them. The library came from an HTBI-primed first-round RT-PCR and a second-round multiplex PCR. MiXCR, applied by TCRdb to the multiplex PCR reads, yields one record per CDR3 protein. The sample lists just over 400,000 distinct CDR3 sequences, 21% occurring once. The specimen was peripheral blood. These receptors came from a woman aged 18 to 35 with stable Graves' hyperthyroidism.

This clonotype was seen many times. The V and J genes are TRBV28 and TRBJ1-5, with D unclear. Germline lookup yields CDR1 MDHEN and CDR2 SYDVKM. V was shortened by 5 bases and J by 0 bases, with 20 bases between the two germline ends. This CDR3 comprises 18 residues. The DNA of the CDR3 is TGTGCCAGCAGTCTGCCCTCAGGTGGGTGGTATAGCAATCAGCCCCAGCATTTT. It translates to CASSLPSGGWYSNQPQHF. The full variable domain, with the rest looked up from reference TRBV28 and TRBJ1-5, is DVKVTQSSRYLVKRTGEKVFLECVQDMDHENMFWYRQDPGLGLRLIYFSYDVKMKEKGDIPEGYSVSREKKERFSLILESASTNQTSMYLCASSLPSGGWYSNQPQHFGDGTRLSIL.

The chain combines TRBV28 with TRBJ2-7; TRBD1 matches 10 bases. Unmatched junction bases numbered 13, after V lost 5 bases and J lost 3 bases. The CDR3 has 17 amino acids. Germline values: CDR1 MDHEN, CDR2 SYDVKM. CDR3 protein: CASSPRQGASGNYEQYF. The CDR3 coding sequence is TGTGCCAGCAGTCCGCGACAGGGGGCTAGCGGAAACTACGAGCAGTACTTC.

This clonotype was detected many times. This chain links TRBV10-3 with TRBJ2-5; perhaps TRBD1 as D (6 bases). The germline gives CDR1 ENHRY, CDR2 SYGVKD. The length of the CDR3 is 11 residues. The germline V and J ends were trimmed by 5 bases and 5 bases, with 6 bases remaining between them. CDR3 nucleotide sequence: TGTGCCATCAGTACAGGGGAGACCCAGTACTTC. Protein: CAISTGETQYF.

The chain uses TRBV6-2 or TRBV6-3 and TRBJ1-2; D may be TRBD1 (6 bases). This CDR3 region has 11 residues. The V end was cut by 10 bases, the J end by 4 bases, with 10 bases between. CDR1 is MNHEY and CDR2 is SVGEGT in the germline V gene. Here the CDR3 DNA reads TGTGCCACCGTGGACAGCTATGGCTACACCTTC. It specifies CATVDSYGYTF.

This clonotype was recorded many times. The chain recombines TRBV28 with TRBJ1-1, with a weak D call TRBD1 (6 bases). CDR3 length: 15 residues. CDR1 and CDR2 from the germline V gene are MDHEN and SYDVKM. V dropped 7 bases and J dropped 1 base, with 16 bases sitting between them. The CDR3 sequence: CASISSPGANTEAFF. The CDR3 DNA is TGTGCCAGCATCTCCTCCCCGGGGGCGAACACTGAAGCTTTCTTT.

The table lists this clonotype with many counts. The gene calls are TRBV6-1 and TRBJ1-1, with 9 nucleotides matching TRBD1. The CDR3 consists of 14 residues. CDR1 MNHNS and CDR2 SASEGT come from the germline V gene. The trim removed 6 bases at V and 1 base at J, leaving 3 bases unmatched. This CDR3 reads CASRTGGSNTEAFF. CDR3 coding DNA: TGTGCCAGCAGGACAGGGGGATCGAACACTGAAGCTTTCTTT.

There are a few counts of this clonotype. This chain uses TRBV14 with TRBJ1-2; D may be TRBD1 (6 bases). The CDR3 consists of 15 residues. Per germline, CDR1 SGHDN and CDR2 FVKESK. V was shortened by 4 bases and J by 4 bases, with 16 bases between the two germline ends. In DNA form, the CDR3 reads TGTGCCAGCAGCCGGCTTTCTTCAGGGGCCTATGGCTACACCTTC. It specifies CASSRLSSGAYGYTF.

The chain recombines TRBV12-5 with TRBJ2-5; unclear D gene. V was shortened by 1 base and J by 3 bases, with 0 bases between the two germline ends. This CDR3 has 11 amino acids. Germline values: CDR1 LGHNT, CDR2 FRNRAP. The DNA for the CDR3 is TGTGCTAGTGGTTTGGAAGAGACCCAGTACTTC. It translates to CASGLEETQYF.

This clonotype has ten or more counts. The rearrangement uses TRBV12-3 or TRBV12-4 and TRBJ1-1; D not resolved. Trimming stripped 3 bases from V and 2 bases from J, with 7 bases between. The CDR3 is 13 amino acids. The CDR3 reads CASSFGENTEAFF. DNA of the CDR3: TGTGCCAGCAGTTTCGGGGAAAACACTGAAGCTTTCTTT.

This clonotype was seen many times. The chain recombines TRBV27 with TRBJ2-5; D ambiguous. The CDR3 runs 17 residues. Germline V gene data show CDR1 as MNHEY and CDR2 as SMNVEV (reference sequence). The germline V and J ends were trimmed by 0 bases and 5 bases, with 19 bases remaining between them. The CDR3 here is CASSLSTGPARLETQYF. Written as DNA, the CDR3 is TGTGCCAGCAGTTTATCGACCGGACCCGCGAGGTTGGAGACCCAGTACTTC.

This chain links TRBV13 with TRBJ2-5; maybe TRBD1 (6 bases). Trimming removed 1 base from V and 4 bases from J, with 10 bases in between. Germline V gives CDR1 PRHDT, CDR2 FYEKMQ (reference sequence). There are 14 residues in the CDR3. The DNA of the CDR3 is TGTGCCAGCAGCTTAGCAGGGGCGCTAGAGACCCAGTACTTC. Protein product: CASSLAGALETQYF.

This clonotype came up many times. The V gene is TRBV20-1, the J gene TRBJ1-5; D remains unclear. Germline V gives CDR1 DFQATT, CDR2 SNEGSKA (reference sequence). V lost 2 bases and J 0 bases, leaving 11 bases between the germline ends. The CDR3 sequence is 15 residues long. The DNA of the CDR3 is TGCAGTGCTAGACCCTCCGGCTATAGCAATCAGCCCCAGCATTTT. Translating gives CSARPSGYSNQPQHF.

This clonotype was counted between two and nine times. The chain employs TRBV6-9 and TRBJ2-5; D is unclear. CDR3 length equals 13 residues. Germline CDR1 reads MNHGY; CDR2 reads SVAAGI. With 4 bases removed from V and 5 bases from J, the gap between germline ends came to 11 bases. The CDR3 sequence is CASSSPGLETQYF. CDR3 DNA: TGTGCCAGCAGTTCCCCGGGCCTGGAGACCCAGTACTTC.

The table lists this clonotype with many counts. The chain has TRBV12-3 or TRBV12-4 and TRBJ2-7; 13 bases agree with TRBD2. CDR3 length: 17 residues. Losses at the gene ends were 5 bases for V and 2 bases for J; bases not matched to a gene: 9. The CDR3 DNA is TGTGCCAGCAGTATCACCGGGACTAGCGGGATAACCTACGAGCAGTACTTC. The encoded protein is CASSITGTSGITYEQYF.